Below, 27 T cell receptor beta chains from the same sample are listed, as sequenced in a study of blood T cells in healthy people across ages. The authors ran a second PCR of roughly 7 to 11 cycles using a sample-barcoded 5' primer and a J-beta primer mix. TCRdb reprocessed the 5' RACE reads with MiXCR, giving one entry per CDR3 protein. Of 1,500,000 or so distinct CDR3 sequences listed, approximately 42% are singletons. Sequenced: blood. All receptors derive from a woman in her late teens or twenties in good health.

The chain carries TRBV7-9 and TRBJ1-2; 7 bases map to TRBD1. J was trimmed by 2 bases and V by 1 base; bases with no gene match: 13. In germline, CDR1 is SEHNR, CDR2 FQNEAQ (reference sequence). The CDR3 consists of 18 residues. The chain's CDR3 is CASSLDRNYGQVNYGYTF. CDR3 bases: TGTGCCAGCAGCTTAGATAGAAACTATGGACAGGTGAACTATGGCTACACCTTC. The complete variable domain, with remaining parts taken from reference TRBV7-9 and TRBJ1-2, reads DTGVSQNPRHKITKRGQNVTFRCDPISEHNRLYWYRQTLGQGPEFLTYFQNEAQLEKSRLLSDRFSAERPKGSFSTLEIQRTEQGDSAMYLCASSLDRNYGQVNYGYTFGSGTRLTVV.

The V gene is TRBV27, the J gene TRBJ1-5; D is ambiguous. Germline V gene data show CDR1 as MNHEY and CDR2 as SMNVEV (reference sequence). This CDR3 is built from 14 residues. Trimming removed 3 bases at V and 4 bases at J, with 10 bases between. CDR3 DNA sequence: TGTGCCAGCAGTTTGACGTTGGGAAATCAGCCCCAGCATTTT. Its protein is CASSLTLGNQPQHF.

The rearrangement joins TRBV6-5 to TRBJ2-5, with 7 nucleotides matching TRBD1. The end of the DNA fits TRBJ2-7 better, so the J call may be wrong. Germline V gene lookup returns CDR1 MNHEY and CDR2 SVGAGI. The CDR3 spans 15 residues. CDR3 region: CASSYSHRGPSEQYF. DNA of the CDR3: TGTGCCAGCAGTTACTCTCACAGGGGTCCTTCCGAGCAGTACTTC.

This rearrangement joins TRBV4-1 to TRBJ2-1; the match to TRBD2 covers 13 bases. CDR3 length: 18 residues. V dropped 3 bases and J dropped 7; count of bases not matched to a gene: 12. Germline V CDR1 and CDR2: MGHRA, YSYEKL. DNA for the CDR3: TGCGCCAGCAGCCATAGGCGGGAACTAGCGGGGGGGCCGAATGAGCAGTTCTTC. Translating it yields CASSHRRELAGGPNEQFF.

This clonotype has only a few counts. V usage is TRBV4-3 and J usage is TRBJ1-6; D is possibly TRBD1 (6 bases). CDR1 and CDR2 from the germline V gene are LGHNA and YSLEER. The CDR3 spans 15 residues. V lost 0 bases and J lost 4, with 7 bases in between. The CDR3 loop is CASSQEQGYNSPLHF. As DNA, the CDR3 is TGCGCCAGCAGCCAAGAACAGGGTTATAATTCACCCCTCCACTTT.

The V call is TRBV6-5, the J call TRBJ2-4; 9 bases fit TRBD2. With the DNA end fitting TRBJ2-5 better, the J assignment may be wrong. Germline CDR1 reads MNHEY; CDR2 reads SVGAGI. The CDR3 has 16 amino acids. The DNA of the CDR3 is TGTGCCAGCAGTTACTCGACGAGTCTAGCGGGGGAGACCCAGTACTTC. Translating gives CASSYSTSLAGETQYF.

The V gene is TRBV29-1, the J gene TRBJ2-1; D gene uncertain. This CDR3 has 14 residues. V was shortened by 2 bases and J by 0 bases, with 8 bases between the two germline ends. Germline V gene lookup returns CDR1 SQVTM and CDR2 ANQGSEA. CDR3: CSVERTSSYNEQFF. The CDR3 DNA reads TGCAGCGTTGAAAGGACGAGCTCCTACAATGAGCAGTTCTTC.

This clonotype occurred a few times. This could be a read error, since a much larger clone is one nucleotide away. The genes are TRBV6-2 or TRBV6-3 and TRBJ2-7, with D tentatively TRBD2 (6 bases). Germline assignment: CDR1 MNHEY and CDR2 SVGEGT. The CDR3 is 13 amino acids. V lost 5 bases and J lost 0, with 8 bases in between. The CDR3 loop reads CASSDGGSYEQYF. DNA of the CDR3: TGTGCCAGCAGTGACGGGGGCTCCTACGAGCAGTACTTC.

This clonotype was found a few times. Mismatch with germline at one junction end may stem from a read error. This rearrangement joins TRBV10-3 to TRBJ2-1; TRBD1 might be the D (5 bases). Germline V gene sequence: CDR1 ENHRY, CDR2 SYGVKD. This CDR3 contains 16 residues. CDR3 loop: CAISGQGGSSYNKQFF. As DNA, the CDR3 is TGTGCCATCAGTGGGCAGGGTGGGTCTTCCTACAATAAGCAGTTCTTC.

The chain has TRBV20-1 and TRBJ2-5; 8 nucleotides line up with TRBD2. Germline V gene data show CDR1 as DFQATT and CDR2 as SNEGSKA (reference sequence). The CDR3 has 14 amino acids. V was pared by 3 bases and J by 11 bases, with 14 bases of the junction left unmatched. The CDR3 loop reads CSASTAGGRNEQYF. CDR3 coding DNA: TGCAGTGCTAGTACGGCGGGGGGTCGGAATGAGCAGTACTTC.

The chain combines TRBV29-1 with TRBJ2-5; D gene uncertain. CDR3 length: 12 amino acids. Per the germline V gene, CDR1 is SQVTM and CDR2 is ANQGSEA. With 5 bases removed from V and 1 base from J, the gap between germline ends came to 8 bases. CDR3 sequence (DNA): TGCAGCGTTTTAGCCTCCCAAGAGACCCAGTACTTC. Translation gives CSVLASQETQYF. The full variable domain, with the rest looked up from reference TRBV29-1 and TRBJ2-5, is SAVISQKPSRDICQRGTSLTIQCQVDSQVTMMFWYRQQPGQSLTLIATANQGSEATYESGFVIDKFPISRPNLTFSTLTVSNMSPEDSSIYLCSVLASQETQYFGPGTRLLVL.

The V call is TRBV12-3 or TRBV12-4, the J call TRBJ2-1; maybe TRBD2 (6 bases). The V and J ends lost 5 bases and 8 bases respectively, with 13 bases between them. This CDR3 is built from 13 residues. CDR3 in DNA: TGTGCCAGCAGTCCCACTAGCTGGTATGAGCAGTTCTTC. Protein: CASSPTSWYEQFF.

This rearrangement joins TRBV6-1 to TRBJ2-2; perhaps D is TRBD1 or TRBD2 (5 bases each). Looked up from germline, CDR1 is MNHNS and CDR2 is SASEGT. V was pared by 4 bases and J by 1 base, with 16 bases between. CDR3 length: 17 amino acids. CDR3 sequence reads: CASSAGTGTLNTGELFF. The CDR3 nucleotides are TGTGCCAGCAGTGCTGGTACCGGGACGCTGAACACCGGGGAGCTGTTTTTT.

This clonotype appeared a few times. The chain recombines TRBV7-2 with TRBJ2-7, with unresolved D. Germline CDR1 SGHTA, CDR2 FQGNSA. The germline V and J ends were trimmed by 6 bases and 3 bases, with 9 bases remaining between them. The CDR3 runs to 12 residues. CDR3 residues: CASRRDHYEQYF. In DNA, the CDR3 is TGTGCCAGCAGACGCGACCACTACGAGCAGTACTTC.

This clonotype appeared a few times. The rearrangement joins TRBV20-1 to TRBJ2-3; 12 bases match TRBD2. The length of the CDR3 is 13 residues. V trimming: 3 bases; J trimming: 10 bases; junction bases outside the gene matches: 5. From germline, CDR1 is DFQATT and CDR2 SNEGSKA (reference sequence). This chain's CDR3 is CSASQTSGSAQYF. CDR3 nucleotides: TGCAGTGCTAGCCAGACTAGCGGGAGTGCGCAGTATTTT.

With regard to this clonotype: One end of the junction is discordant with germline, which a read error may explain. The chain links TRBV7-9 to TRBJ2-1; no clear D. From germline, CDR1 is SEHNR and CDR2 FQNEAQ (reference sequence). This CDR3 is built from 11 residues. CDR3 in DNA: TGTGCCAGCAGCAACGCGGATGAGAACTTTTTC. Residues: CASSNADENFF.

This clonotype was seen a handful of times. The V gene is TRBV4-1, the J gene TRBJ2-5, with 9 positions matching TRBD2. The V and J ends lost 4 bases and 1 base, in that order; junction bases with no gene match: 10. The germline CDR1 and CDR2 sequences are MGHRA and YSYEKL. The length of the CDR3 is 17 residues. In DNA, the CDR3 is TGCGCCAGCAGCCGAGCGGGGCTAGCGGGGAGCCAAGAGACCCAGTACTTC. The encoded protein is CASSRAGLAGSQETQYF.

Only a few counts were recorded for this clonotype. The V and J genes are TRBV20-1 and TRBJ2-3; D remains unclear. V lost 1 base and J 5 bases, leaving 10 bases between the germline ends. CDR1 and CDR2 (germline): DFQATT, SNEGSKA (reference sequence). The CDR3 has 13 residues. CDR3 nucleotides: TGCAGTGCTAGAGCTTATAAGGGAGATACGCAGTATTTT. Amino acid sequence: CSARAYKGDTQYF.

The CDR3 loop reads CASSPGSRARLNYEQYF. The CDR3 DNA is TGCGCCAGCAGCCCAGGCTCCAGGGCCCGCTTAAACTACGAGCAGTACTTC. The chain uses TRBV4-1 and TRBJ2-4, with a tentative D call TRBD1 (5 bases). The end of the DNA is better explained by TRBJ2-7, so the J call may be wrong. The length of the CDR3 is 17 residues. The germline gives CDR1 MGHRA, CDR2 YSYEKL.

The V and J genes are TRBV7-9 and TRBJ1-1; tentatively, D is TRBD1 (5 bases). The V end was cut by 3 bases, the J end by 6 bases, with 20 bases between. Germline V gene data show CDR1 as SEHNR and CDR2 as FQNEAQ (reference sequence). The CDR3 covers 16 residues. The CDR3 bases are TGTGCCAGCAGCTTGGCGCGGGGGGGTTTATCCCCTGAAGCTTTCTTT. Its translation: CASSLARGGLSPEAFF.

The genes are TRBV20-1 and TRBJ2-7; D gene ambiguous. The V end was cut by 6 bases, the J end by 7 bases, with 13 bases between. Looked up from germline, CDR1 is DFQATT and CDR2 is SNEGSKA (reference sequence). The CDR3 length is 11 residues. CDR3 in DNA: TGCAGTGCCCCCAAGGGAAATGAGCAGTACTTC. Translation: CSAPKGNEQYF.

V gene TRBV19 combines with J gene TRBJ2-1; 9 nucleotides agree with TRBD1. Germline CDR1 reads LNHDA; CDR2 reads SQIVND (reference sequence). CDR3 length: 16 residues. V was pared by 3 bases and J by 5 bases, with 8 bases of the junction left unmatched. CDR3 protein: CASSIVWGQGNNEQFF. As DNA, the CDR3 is TGTGCCAGTAGTATCGTATGGGGACAGGGTAACAATGAGCAGTTCTTC.

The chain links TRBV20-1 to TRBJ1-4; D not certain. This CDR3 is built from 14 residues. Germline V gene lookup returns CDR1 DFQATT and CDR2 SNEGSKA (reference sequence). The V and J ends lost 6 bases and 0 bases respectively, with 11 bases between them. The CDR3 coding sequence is TGCAGTGCCCCCCCAAGAGCAACTAATGAAAAACTGTTTTTT. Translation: CSAPPRATNEKLFF.

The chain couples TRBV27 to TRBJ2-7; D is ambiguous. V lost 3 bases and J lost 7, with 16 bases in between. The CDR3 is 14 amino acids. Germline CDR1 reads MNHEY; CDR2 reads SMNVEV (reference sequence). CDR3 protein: CASSFGRVNNEQYF. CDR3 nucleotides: TGTGCCAGCAGTTTCGGTAGGGTAAACAATGAGCAGTACTTC.

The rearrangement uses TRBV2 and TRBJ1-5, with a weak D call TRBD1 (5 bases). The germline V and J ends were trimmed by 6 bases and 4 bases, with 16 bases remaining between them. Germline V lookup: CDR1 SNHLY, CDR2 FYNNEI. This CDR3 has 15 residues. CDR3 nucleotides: TGTGCCAGCAGCAGTAACCAGGGAATTAATCAGCCCCAGCATTTT. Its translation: CASSSNQGINQPQHF.

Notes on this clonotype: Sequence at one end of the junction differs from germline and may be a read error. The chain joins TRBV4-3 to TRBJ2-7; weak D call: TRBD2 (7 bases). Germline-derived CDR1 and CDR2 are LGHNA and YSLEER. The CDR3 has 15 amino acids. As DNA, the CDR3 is TGCACCAGCAGCCAAGATCGGGGGGCACCCTACGAGCAGTACTTC. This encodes CTSSQDRGAPYEQYF.

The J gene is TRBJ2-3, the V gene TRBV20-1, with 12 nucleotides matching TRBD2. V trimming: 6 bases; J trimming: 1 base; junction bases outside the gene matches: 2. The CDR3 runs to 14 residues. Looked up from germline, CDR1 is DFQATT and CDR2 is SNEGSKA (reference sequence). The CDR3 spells CSAWTSGGTDTQYF. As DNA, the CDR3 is TGCAGTGCGTGGACTAGCGGGGGCACAGATACGCAGTATTTT.